A single sample is the source of the 32 T cell receptor beta chains below, sequenced in a study of blood T cell repertoires in COVID-19. Assay: immunoSEQ multiplex PCR; the TCRdb copy retains only in-frame clones and omits some. Among approximately 280,000 clones listed, 70% to 90% were seen once. Sequencing input: peripheral blood. These receptors all stem from a woman aged 65 to 85 with acute or convalescent COVID-19.

The V call is TRBV7-3, the J call TRBJ2-3; the match to TRBD2 covers 9 bases. V lost 2 bases to trimming and J lost 0 bases; unmatched junction nucleotides: 0. The CDR3 is made up of 15 amino acids. Germline values: CDR1 SGHTA, CDR2 FQGTGA. The CDR3 region has the DNA TGTGCCAGCAGCTTAGCGGGGGGGAGCACAGATACGCAGTATTTT. Encoded protein: CASSLAGGSTDTQYF.

V usage is TRBV2 and J usage is TRBJ1-2; 10 nucleotides agree with TRBD1. The germline gives CDR1 SNHLY, CDR2 FYNNEI. This CDR3 has 14 residues. J gave up 3 bases and V 8 bases, and 6 bases lay outside the gene matches. The CDR3 protein is CASQRGQGHYGYTF. CDR3 DNA: TGTGCCAGCCAGCGGGGACAGGGGCACTATGGCTACACCTTC.

This clone came up once. The chain combines TRBV5-5 with TRBJ1-1, with 11 bases identical to TRBD1. This CDR3 has 14 residues. V was pared by 3 bases and J by 10 bases, with 8 bases of the junction left unmatched. Germline values: CDR1 SGHKS, CDR2 YYEKEE (reference sequence). The CDR3 DNA reads TGTGCCAGCAGCTCAAGAAGGGACAGGGGGTTAGCTTTCTTT. Encoded protein: CASSSRRDRGLAFF.

This clone was found once. The junction departs from the called germline gene at one end, perhaps through a read error. This same CDR3 is encoded by further DNA sequences in the sample. CDR3 sequence (DNA): TGTGCCACCAGGCTGACAGGGGAAGATAATTCGCCCCTCCACTTT. This sequence encodes CATRLTGEDNSPLHF. The genes are TRBV15 and TRBJ1-6; the match to TRBD1 covers 8 bases. Looked up from germline, CDR1 is LNHNV and CDR2 is YYDKDF (reference sequence). The CDR3 consists of 15 residues.

This clone was counted once. The chain recombines TRBV18 with TRBJ2-3; TRBD1 is a possible D gene (6 bases). Germline values: CDR1 KGHSH, CDR2 LQKENI. The CDR3 is 15 amino acids. V lost 2 bases, J lost 2 bases, and 11 bases lay in between. This CDR3 is CASSPKDRNTDTQYF. Here the CDR3 DNA reads TGTGCCAGCTCACCAAAGGACAGAAACACAGATACGCAGTATTTT. Filled out from reference TRBV18 and TRBJ2-3, the complete variable domain reads NAGVMQNPRHLVRRRGQEARLRCSPMKGHSHVYWYRQLPEEGLKFMVYLQKENIIDESGMPKERFSAEFPKEGPSILRIQQVVRGDSAAYFCASSPKDRNTDTQYFGPGTRLTVL.

This clone was seen more than once but under ten times. The rearrangement joins TRBV5-1 to TRBJ2-5; the D gene is possibly TRBD1 (5 bases). The V and J ends lost 1 base and 4 bases respectively, with 14 bases between them. The CDR3 is made up of 15 amino acids. Germline V gene lookup returns CDR1 SGHRS and CDR2 YFSETQ. As DNA, the CDR3 is TGCGCCAGCAGCTTGAGTGGACAATCAATAGAGACCCAGTACTTC. This translates into CASSLSGQSIETQYF.

The chain employs TRBV4-1 and TRBJ1-1; D may be TRBD1 (5 bases). CDR1 is MGHRA and CDR2 is YSYEKL in the germline V gene. Trimming left V 3 bases short and J 5 bases short, with 13 bases between. The CDR3 has 14 amino acids. The CDR3 DNA sequence: TGCGCCAGCAGCCACTTGGGGGGAGGGACTGAAGCTTTCTTT. Translating it yields CASSHLGGGTEAFF.

This clone has a single count. The CDR3 here is CAISQTGAGKETQYF. CDR3 DNA sequence: TGTGCCATCAGTCAGACAGGTGCAGGAAAAGAGACCCAGTACTTC. The chain joins TRBV10-3 to TRBJ2-5; weak D call: TRBD1 (6 bases). Germline V gives CDR1 ENHRY, CDR2 SYGVKD. The CDR3 length is 15 residues. V was cut by 5 bases and J by 3 bases, with 16 bases left in between.

This clone was detected once. V gene TRBV2 combines with J gene TRBJ2-2; tentative D call: TRBD2 (6 bases). Germline values: CDR1 SNHLY, CDR2 FYNNEI. V lost 8 bases and J lost 3, with 10 bases in between. The CDR3 has 13 amino acids. The CDR3 coding sequence is TGTGCCAGCGGAGGGACGGACACCGGGGAGCTGTTTTTT. The encoded protein is CASGGTDTGELFF.

The rearrangement uses TRBV27 and TRBJ1-2; D is possibly TRBD1 (6 bases). This CDR3 is built from 13 residues. CDR1 is MNHEY, CDR2 SMNVEV, per germline (reference sequence). V lost 7 bases to trimming and J lost 0 bases, with 9 bases between them. The CDR3 DNA reads TGTGCCAGCACTACAGGGACTAACTATGGCTACACCTTC. As protein: CASTTGTNYGYTF.

This clone occurred once. This rearrangement joins TRBV18 to TRBJ1-2; D is unresolved. Trimming cost V 3 bases and J 6 bases, with 11 bases left between them. The length of the CDR3 is 13 residues. The germline V gene has CDR1 KGHSH and CDR2 LQKENI. The chain's CDR3 is CASSPTQNDGYTF. CDR3 DNA sequence: TGTGCCAGCTCACCGACACAGAACGATGGCTACACCTTC.

The chain uses TRBV30 and TRBJ2-1; weak D call: TRBD1 (5 bases). CDR1 GTSNPN and CDR2 SVGIG come from the germline V gene (reference sequence). The V end was cut by 2 bases, the J end by 7 bases, with 12 bases between. CDR3 length: 13 residues. CDR3: CAWSRQGANEQFF. As DNA, the CDR3 is TGTGCCTGGAGTCGGCAGGGTGCGAATGAGCAGTTCTTC.

This chain uses TRBV2 with TRBJ1-6; D unresolved. Germline CDR1 SNHLY, CDR2 FYNNEI. The CDR3 extends over 13 amino acids. V was pared by 7 bases and J by 7 bases, with 11 bases between. CDR3 DNA sequence: TGTGCCAGCACAGGACGAGGGAATTCACCCCTCCACTTT. Its protein is CASTGRGNSPLHF.

In this sample, this clone turned up once. This chain uses TRBV18 with TRBJ1-5; D gene uncertain. Trimming cost V 1 base and J 4 bases, with 11 bases left between them. The CDR3 totals 15 residues. The germline gives CDR1 KGHSH, CDR2 LQKENI. CDR3 protein: CASSPLGGRNQPQHF. CDR3 DNA sequence: TGTGCCAGCTCACCACTCGGAGGGAGGAATCAGCCCCAGCATTTT.

V and J are TRBV25-1 and TRBJ2-7, with 7 bases matching TRBD1. Germline CDR1 MGHDK, CDR2 SYGVNS. J lost 1 base, V lost 5 bases, and 8 bases had no gene match. The CDR3 length is 15 residues. CDR3 DNA: TGTGCCAGCAGTTCTCCCGGGACAGCTTCCTACGAGCAGTACTTC. Amino acids: CASSSPGTASYEQYF.

The chain employs TRBV2 and TRBJ2-5; tentative D call: TRBD1 (5 bases). In germline, CDR1 is SNHLY, CDR2 FYNNEI. Trimming removed 8 bases from V and 2 bases from J, with 12 bases in between. The CDR3 consists of 13 residues. The CDR3 region has the DNA TGTGCCAGCCAACGACAGAGGCAAGAGACCCAGTACTTC. The encoded protein is CASQRQRQETQYF.

This clone was seen only a few times. CDR3 sequence (DNA): TGTGCCAGTGGATCAACAGGGACCACTGAAGCTTTCTTT. It translates to CASGSTGTTEAFF. V gene TRBV19 combines with J gene TRBJ1-1, with D possibly TRBD1 on 6 matching bases. Germline values: CDR1 LNHDA, CDR2 SQIVND (reference sequence). Trimming shortened V by 8 bases and J by 4 bases, and 14 bases separated the two germline ends. There are 13 residues in the CDR3. Full variable domain (missing parts from reference TRBV19 and TRBJ1-1): DGGITQSPKYLFRKEGQNVTLSCEQNLNHDAMYWYRQDPGQGLRLIYYSQIVNDFQKGDIAEGYSVSREKKESFPLTVTSAQKNPTAFYLCASGSTGTTEAFFGQGTRLTVV.

The rearrangement joins TRBV11-2 to TRBJ1-4; D is undetermined. This CDR3 contains 16 residues. The germline gives CDR1 SGHAT, CDR2 FQNNGV. V dropped 1 base and J dropped 0 bases, with 9 bases sitting between them. The CDR3 coding sequence is TGTGCCAGCAGCTTAGGAGCCGGGACAACTAATGAAAAACTGTTTTTT. Its translation is CASSLGAGTTNEKLFF.

The chain is built from TRBV29-1 and TRBJ1-2; no firm D call. CDR1 and CDR2 from the germline V gene are SQVTM and ANQGSEA. V dropped 3 bases and J dropped 9 bases, with 14 bases sitting between them. The CDR3 sequence is 12 residues long. CDR3 nucleotide sequence: TGCAGCGTTGACCCCTCCCAGCGTAGCTACACCTTC. It encodes CSVDPSQRSYTF.

The rearrangement uses TRBV14 and TRBJ2-7; D might be TRBD1 (5 bases). The germline V gene encodes CDR1 SGHDN and CDR2 FVKESK. V was shortened by 4 bases and J by 0 bases, with 10 bases between the two germline ends. This CDR3 region has 14 residues. The CDR3 region has the DNA TGTGCCAGCAGCCTTCAGGGCGTCTCCTACGAGCAGTACTTC. Its translation is CASSLQGVSYEQYF.

This chain connects TRBV3-1 (or the pseudogene TRBV3-2) to TRBJ2-5, with 9 bases matching TRBD2. CDR3 size: 17 residues. Germline V CDR1 and CDR2: LGHDT, YNNKEL (reference sequence). The junction had 9 bases not matched to a gene; V was cut back by 0 bases and J by 4 bases. The CDR3 spells CASSQDAGRRGGETQYF. The CDR3 region has the DNA TGTGCCAGCAGCCAAGATGCGGGCCGGCGGGGGGGAGAGACCCAGTACTTC.

The rearrangement links TRBV6-5 to TRBJ1-2; TRBD1 is a possible D gene (5 bases). V was clipped by 7 bases and J by 5 bases, with 20 bases between them. Germline V gene sequence: CDR1 MNHEY, CDR2 SVGAGI. The CDR3 runs 15 residues. The CDR3 loop reads CASTEGVGTSYGYTF. In nucleotides, the CDR3 is TGTGCCAGCACCGAAGGGGTCGGAACAAGTTATGGCTACACCTTC.

The table lists this clone with a few counts. The genes are TRBV24-1 and TRBJ1-5; D unclear. CDR3 length: 13 amino acids. Germline loops: CDR1 KGHDR, CDR2 SFDVKD. The chain's CDR3 is CAPRMGWRQPQHF. Written as DNA, the CDR3 is TGTGCGCCGAGGATGGGTTGGAGGCAGCCCCAGCATTTT.

V gene TRBV29-1 combines with J gene TRBJ1-2; 9 bases are a match to TRBD1. Germline lookup yields CDR1 SQVTM and CDR2 ANQGSEA. CDR3 size: 14 residues. V gave up 4 bases and J gave up 2 bases; unmatched junction bases: 5. The CDR3 DNA reads TGCAGCGTTGTAGGGACAGGGAGAAACTATGGCTACACCTTC. It yields the protein CSVVGTGRNYGYTF.

The chain links TRBV5-6 to TRBJ1-2; D gene unclear. In germline, CDR1 is SGHDT, CDR2 YYEEEE. Trimming cost V 1 base and J 8 bases, with 9 bases left between them. The CDR3 has 12 amino acids. CDR3 sequence (DNA): TGTGCCAGCAGCTTGTTTGAGGGAGGCTACACCTTC. Translated, it gives CASSLFEGGYTF.

V gene TRBV28 combines with J gene TRBJ1-2, with D unclear. This CDR3 has 11 amino acids. With 1 base removed from V and 7 bases from J, the gap between germline ends came to 4 bases. The germline V gene has CDR1 MDHEN and CDR2 SYDVKM. CDR3 coding DNA: TGTGCCAGCAGTTTATTCGGTGGCTACACCTTC. Translation: CASSLFGGYTF.

The chain has TRBV12-3 or TRBV12-4 and TRBJ1-1; possibly TRBD1 for D (5 bases). The V end was cut by 1 base, the J end by 7 bases, with 10 bases between. This CDR3 is 13 amino acids long. CDR3 in amino acids: CASSLEWGGEAFF. DNA of the CDR3: TGTGCCAGCAGTTTAGAATGGGGGGGTGAAGCTTTCTTT.

The rearrangement joins TRBV5-4 to TRBJ1-2; D possibly corresponds to TRBD1 (6 bases). The germline gives CDR1 SGHNT, CDR2 YYREEE (reference sequence). This CDR3 has 14 amino acids. Between the trimmed V and J ends, which lost 1 base and 7 bases, there was a span of 14 bases. The CDR3 DNA follows: TGTGCCAGCAGCTTGAGTACAGGGCAGGCTGGCTACACCTTC. It is translated as CASSLSTGQAGYTF.

The chain uses TRBV5-6 and TRBJ1-1, with D possibly matching TRBD1 (5 bases). The germline V gene has CDR1 SGHDT and CDR2 YYEEEE. The length of the CDR3 is 13 residues. V was clipped by 2 bases and J by 10 bases, with 15 bases between them. Here the CDR3 reads CASSLQAGEVAFF. CDR3 sequence (DNA): TGTGCCAGCAGCTTACAGGCAGGTGAAGTAGCTTTCTTT. Variable domain in full (rest from reference TRBV5-6 and TRBJ1-1): DAGVTQSPTHLIKTRGQQVTLRCSPKSGHDTVSWYQQALGQGPQFIFQYYEEEERQRGNFPDRFSGHQFPNYSSELNVNALLLGDSALYLCASSLQAGEVAFFGQGTRLTVV.

This sequence joins TRBV19 and TRBJ1-2, with 9 bases aligning to TRBD1. The CDR3 runs 13 residues. The V gene end was trimmed by 6 bases and the J gene end by 6 bases; junction bases not matched to a gene: 5. The germline CDR1 and CDR2 sequences are LNHDA and SQIVND (reference sequence). CDR3 coding DNA: TGTGCCAGTAGCCCGACAGGGGGGAATGGCTACACCTTC. This gives the protein CASSPTGGNGYTF.

The V call is TRBV29-1, the J call TRBJ1-1; tentative D call: TRBD1 (6 bases). Germline CDR1 SQVTM, CDR2 ANQGSEA. Trimming shortened V by 6 bases and J by 1 base, and 15 bases separated the two germline ends. This CDR3 comprises 14 residues. CDR3 coding DNA: TGCAGCGTAGCTTGGGGGGGCGCGAACACTGAAGCTTTCTTT. Translated: CSVAWGGANTEAFF.

This clone has a handful of counts. The V and J genes are TRBV2 and TRBJ1-2; D is ambiguous. Germline CDR1 reads SNHLY; CDR2 reads FYNNEI. This CDR3 is 12 amino acids long. The germline V and J ends were trimmed by 5 bases and 6 bases, with 10 bases remaining between them. The CDR3 bases are TGTGCCAGCAGTCTCCGGGTCCATGGCTACACCTTC. This encodes CASSLRVHGYTF.